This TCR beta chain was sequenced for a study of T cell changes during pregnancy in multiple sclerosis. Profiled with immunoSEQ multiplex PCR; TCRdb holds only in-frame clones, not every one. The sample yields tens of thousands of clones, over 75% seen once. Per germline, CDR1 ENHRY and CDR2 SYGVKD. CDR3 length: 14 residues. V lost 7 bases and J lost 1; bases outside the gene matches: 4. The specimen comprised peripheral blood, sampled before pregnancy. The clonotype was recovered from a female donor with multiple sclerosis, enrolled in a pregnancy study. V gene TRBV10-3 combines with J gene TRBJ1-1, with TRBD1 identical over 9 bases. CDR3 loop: CAITGTGRNTEAFF. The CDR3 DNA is TGTGCCATCACTGGGACAGGGAGGAACACTGAAGCTTTCTTT.